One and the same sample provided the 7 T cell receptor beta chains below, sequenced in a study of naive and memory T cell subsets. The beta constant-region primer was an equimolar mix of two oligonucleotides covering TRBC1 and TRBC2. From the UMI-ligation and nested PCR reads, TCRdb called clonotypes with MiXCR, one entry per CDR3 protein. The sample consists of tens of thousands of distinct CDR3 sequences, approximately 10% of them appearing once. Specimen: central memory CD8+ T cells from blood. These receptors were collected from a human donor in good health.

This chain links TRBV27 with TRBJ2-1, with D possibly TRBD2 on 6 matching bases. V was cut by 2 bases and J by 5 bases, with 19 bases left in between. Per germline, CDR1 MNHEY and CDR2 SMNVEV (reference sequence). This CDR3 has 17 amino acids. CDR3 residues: CASSLREGGLRDNEQFF. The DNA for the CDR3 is TGTGCCAGCAGTTTAAGAGAGGGAGGACTCCGTGACAATGAGCAGTTCTTC.

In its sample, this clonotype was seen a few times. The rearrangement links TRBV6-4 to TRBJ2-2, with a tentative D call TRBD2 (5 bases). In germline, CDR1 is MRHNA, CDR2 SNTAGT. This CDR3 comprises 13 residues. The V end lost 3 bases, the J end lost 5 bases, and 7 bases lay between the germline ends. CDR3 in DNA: TGTGCCAGCAGTGAGGGCGGGACCGGGGAGCTGTTTTTT. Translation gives CASSEGGTGELFF.

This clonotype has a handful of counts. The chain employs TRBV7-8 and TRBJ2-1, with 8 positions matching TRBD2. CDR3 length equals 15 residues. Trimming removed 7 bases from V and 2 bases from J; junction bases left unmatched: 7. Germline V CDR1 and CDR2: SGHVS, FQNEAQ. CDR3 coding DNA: TGTGCCAGCAACGAGCGGGAGACAACCTACAATGAGCAGTTCTTC. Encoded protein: CASNERETTYNEQFF.

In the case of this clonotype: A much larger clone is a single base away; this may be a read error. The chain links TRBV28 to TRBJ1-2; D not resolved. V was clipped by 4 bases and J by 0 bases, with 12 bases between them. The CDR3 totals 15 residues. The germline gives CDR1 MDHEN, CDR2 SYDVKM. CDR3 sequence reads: CASSSARPANYGYTF. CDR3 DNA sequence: TGTGCCAGCAGTTCTGCCCGCCCAGCTAACTATGGCTACACCTTC.

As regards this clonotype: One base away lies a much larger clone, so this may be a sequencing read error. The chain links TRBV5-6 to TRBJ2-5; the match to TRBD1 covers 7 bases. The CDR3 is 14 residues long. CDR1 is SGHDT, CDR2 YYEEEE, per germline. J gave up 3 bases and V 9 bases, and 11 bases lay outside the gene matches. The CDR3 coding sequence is TGTGCCAACAGAAACTACAGGGGCGAAGAGACCCAGTACTTC. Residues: CANRNYRGEETQYF.

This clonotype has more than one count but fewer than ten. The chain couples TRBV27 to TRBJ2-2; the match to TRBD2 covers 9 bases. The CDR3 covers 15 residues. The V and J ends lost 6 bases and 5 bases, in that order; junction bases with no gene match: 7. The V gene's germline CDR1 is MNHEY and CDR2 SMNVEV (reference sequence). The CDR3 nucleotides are TGTGCCAGCAGCTTCCCAACTAGCGGGACCGGGGAGCTGTTTTTT. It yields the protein CASSFPTSGTGELFF.

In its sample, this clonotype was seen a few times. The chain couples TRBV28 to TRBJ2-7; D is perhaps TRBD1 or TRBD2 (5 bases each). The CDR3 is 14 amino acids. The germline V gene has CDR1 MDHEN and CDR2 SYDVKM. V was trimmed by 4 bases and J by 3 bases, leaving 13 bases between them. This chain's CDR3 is CASSSRDGFYEQYF. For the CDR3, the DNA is TGTGCCAGCAGTTCCCGGGACGGATTCTACGAGCAGTACTTC.